One sample yielded the 30 T cell receptor beta chains listed below, sequenced in a study of blood T cell repertoires in COVID-19. Data came from immunoSEQ multiplex PCR; TCRdb stores just in-frame clones and leaves some out. This sample has about 350,000 clones, with less than 90% found just once. The sequencing input was PBMCs or T cells enriched from blood (not recorded which). The receptor source for this set is a woman under 40 who had recovered from COVID-19.

CDR3 in amino acids: CARSPRWKTQYF. Written as DNA, the CDR3 is TGTGCCAGAAGCCCCAGGTGGAAGACCCAGTACTTC. The chain joins TRBV5-3 to TRBJ2-5; no firm D call. TRBV5-3 is classed as an ORF, of uncertain function. CDR3 size: 12 residues. Trimming left V 4 bases short and J 6 bases short, with 10 bases between.

This chain links TRBV7-9 with TRBJ2-4; D remains unclear. Per germline, CDR1 SEHNR and CDR2 FQNEAQ (reference sequence). This CDR3 is 14 amino acids long. V lost 2 bases and J lost 9, with 14 bases in between. The CDR3 is CASSLPVGLGIQYF. CDR3 sequence (DNA): TGTGCCAGCAGCTTACCTGTCGGGTTAGGCATTCAGTACTTC.

J is TRBJ1-4 and V is TRBV6-6; tentative D call: TRBD1 (5 bases). With 4 bases removed from V and 4 bases from J, the gap between germline ends came to 7 bases. Germline V gene sequence: CDR1 MNHNY, CDR2 SVGAGI (reference sequence). This CDR3 is built from 13 residues. Here the CDR3 DNA reads TGTGCCAGCAGTTTTAGGGGTAATGAAAAACTGTTTTTT. It is translated as CASSFRGNEKLFF.

V gene TRBV30 combines with J gene TRBJ1-1; perhaps TRBD1 as D (5 bases). Trimming removed 4 bases from V and 3 bases from J, with 12 bases in between. The CDR3 totals 13 residues. Germline assignment: CDR1 GTSNPN and CDR2 SVGIG (reference sequence). CDR3 sequence reads: CAWTPTGYTEAFF. Here the CDR3 DNA reads TGTGCCTGGACTCCCACAGGCTACACTGAAGCTTTCTTT.

The chain uses TRBV2 and TRBJ2-3; D perhaps matches TRBD2 (6 bases). Germline V gene lookup returns CDR1 SNHLY and CDR2 FYNNEI. The CDR3 has 14 amino acids. Trimming cost V 3 bases and J 8 bases, with 15 bases left between them. The DNA of the CDR3 is TGTGCCAGCAGTGACGGGGCGGGGATACGTACGCAGTATTTT. Amino acid sequence: CASSDGAGIRTQYF.

This chain links TRBV5-6 with TRBJ2-5; 9 bases agree with TRBD2. CDR1 and CDR2 (germline): SGHDT, YYEEEE. The CDR3 is 18 amino acids. Losses at the gene ends were 3 bases for V and 6 bases for J; bases not matched to a gene: 18. Here the CDR3 DNA reads TGTGCCAGCAGCTCCCCGACTTCGTCGCTAGCGGGGTCGAAGACCCAGTACTTC. Translating it yields CASSSPTSSLAGSKTQYF.

The V gene is TRBV9, the J gene TRBJ2-7, with 8 bases identical to TRBD2. The germline V gene encodes CDR1 SGDLS and CDR2 YYNGEE. V shed 0 bases, J shed 4 bases, and the junction held 9 bases outside the gene matches. This CDR3 region has 16 residues. The CDR3 nucleotides are TGTGCCAGCAGCGTAGGGCCGAGTGGCGGGGGGTACGAGCAGTACTTC. It encodes CASSVGPSGGGYEQYF.

This chain connects TRBV5-1 to TRBJ2-3, with TRBD1 matching over 8 bases. V lost 0 bases and J lost 1; bases outside the gene matches: 4. Germline assignment: CDR1 SGHRS and CDR2 YFSETQ. The CDR3 is made up of 16 amino acids. CDR3 in DNA: TGCGCCAGCAGCTTGGCCCCAGGGGGCGGCACAGATACGCAGTATTTT. The encoded protein is CASSLAPGGGTDTQYF.

This clone was counted once. The chain carries TRBV28 and TRBJ2-2, with 11 bases matching TRBD1. J lost 5 bases, V lost 5 bases, and 7 bases had no gene match. This CDR3 is built from 16 residues. The V gene's germline CDR1 is MDHEN and CDR2 SYDVKM. Here the CDR3 reads CASSRDRGENTGELFF. The DNA for the CDR3 is TGTGCCAGCAGTCGGGACAGGGGGGAGAATACCGGGGAGCTGTTTTTT.

The chain couples TRBV28 to TRBJ2-7; 7 nucleotides match TRBD1. Trimming at V came to 7 bases and at J to 4 bases, leaving 10 bases not matched to a gene. This CDR3 region has 14 residues. CDR1 is MDHEN and CDR2 is SYDVKM in the germline V gene. The DNA of the CDR3 is TGTGCCAGCAACTTAAAGGCAGGGGGATACGAGCAGTACTTC. Amino acid sequence: CASNLKAGGYEQYF.

This sequence joins TRBV12-3 or TRBV12-4 and TRBJ1-4; D is perhaps TRBD1 (5 bases). The CDR3 extends over 11 amino acids. The V end was cut by 8 bases, the J end by 10 bases, with 11 bases between. CDR3 bases: TGTGCCAGCCTACGGGGGGGAAAACTGTTTTTT. The encoded protein is CASLRGGKLFF.

The V call is TRBV30, the J call TRBJ1-3; D might be TRBD1 (6 bases). CDR1 is GTSNPN, CDR2 SVGIG, per germline (reference sequence). The CDR3 is 13 amino acids. V was cut by 1 base and J by 4 bases, with 8 bases left in between. The CDR3 is CAWSGGQGNTIYF. CDR3 nucleotides: TGTGCCTGGAGTGGTGGACAGGGAAACACCATATATTTT.

The genes are TRBV27 and TRBJ1-2, with D possibly matching TRBD1 (5 bases). Germline V gene sequence: CDR1 MNHEY, CDR2 SMNVEV (reference sequence). This CDR3 comprises 14 residues. Trimming took 4 bases from V and 2 from J, leaving 11 bases between them. CDR3 coding DNA: TGTGCCAGCAGTTCCTACACAGGAAACTATGGCTACACCTTC. Amino acids: CASSSYTGNYGYTF.

The chain has TRBV7-8 and TRBJ1-1, with D perhaps matching TRBD1 (5 bases). The CDR3 runs 16 residues. V shed 5 bases and J shed 1 base, with 17 bases lying between them. The V gene's germline CDR1 is SGHVS and CDR2 FQNEAQ. The DNA of the CDR3 is TGTGCCAGCAGCCTACGACGCACAGGCGCGAACACTGAAGCTTTCTTT. This encodes CASSLRRTGANTEAFF.

The rearrangement joins TRBV7-7 to TRBJ2-1; TRBD1 aligns across 10 bases. Germline-derived CDR1 and CDR2 are SSHAT and FNYEAQ (reference sequence). Unmatched junction bases numbered 5, after V lost 1 base and J lost 8 bases. The CDR3 covers 15 residues. CDR3 amino acids: CASSLGTGGDHEQFF. CDR3 bases: TGTGCCAGCAGCTTAGGGACAGGGGGGGACCATGAGCAGTTCTTC.

The sample holds one count of this clone. This chain connects TRBV24-1 to TRBJ1-2, with a weak D call TRBD1 (6 bases). The CDR3 spans 15 residues. Germline V gene lookup returns CDR1 KGHDR and CDR2 SFDVKD. The V gene lost 5 bases and the J gene lost 4 bases, with 16 bases spanning the gap. The DNA for the CDR3 is TGTGCCACCAGTGCCCTTACAGGGTTCGGCTATGGCTACACCTTC. It yields the protein CATSALTGFGYGYTF.

The V gene is TRBV24-1, the J gene TRBJ2-7; 8 nucleotides match TRBD1. From germline, CDR1 is KGHDR and CDR2 SFDVKD. The CDR3 loop spans 16 amino acids. Trimming removed 5 bases from V and 4 bases from J; junction bases left unmatched: 12. CDR3 protein: CATSARPGQGLYEQYF. Here the CDR3 DNA reads TGTGCCACCAGTGCTCGCCCAGGACAGGGCCTATACGAGCAGTACTTC.

This sequence joins TRBV2 and TRBJ2-5; D not certain. The CDR3 is 13 amino acids. Germline CDR1 reads SNHLY; CDR2 reads FYNNEI. Trimming shortened V by 6 bases and J by 4 bases, and 12 bases separated the two germline ends. The CDR3 DNA is TGTGCCAGCAGGCCGTTAGCCCCAGAGACCCAGTACTTC. It codes for CASRPLAPETQYF.

V is TRBV28 and J is TRBJ1-5, with a tentative D call TRBD1 (5 bases). The V gene's germline CDR1 is MDHEN and CDR2 SYDVKM. The CDR3 loop spans 15 amino acids. V was clipped by 2 bases and J by 2 bases, with 10 bases between them. The CDR3 DNA reads TGTGCCAGCAGTTTAATAGGGGAGGGCAATCAGCCCCAGCATTTT. Protein product: CASSLIGEGNQPQHF.

The chain joins TRBV10-3 to TRBJ1-6, with 7 bases identical to TRBD1. This CDR3 region has 15 residues. Germline V CDR1 and CDR2: ENHRY, SYGVKD. The ends lost 6 bases at V and 8 bases at J; junction bases unmatched: 10. CDR3 amino acids: CAIRTGQAPDSPLHF. The CDR3 DNA reads TGTGCCATCAGAACTGGACAGGCCCCCGATTCACCCCTCCACTTT.

The gene calls are TRBV27 and TRBJ2-3, with 10 bases matching TRBD2. J gave up 6 bases and V 2 bases, and 5 bases lay outside the gene matches. The CDR3 is 15 amino acids. Germline V gives CDR1 MNHEY, CDR2 SMNVEV (reference sequence). This chain's CDR3 is CASSLTGLALDTQYF. The CDR3 DNA is TGTGCCAGCAGTTTAACGGGACTAGCGCTCGATACGCAGTATTTT.

This chain connects TRBV18 to TRBJ2-3; 10 nucleotides match TRBD1. The V and J ends lost 3 bases and 4 bases, in that order; junction bases with no gene match: 10. The CDR3 is 17 amino acids. CDR1 is KGHSH and CDR2 is LQKENI in the germline V gene. CDR3 sequence (DNA): TGTGCCAGCTCACCCAGACTGACAGGGGGCAGCGCAGATACGCAGTATTTT. The encoded protein is CASSPRLTGGSADTQYF.

V is TRBV15 and J is TRBJ1-2; D remains ambiguous. The germline V and J ends were trimmed by 0 bases and 0 bases, with 8 bases remaining between them. Germline V gene lookup returns CDR1 LNHNV and CDR2 YYDKDF (reference sequence). This CDR3 has 15 amino acids. CDR3: CATSRETTANYGYTF. DNA of the CDR3: TGTGCCACCAGCAGAGAAACAACAGCTAACTATGGCTACACCTTC.

J is TRBJ1-1 and V is TRBV5-1; TRBD1 matches 9 bases. The germline gives CDR1 SGHRS, CDR2 YFSETQ. The CDR3 consists of 16 residues. V shed 0 bases and J 7 bases; nucleotides not matched to a gene: 10. DNA for the CDR3: TGCGCCAGCAGCTTGGTCCCGACAGGGGGTAAGGGTGAAGCTTTCTTT. Residues: CASSLVPTGGKGEAFF.

The chain combines TRBV10-3 with TRBJ1-1, with no clear D. Germline V gene lookup returns CDR1 ENHRY and CDR2 SYGVKD. This CDR3 region has 12 residues. Trimming removed 7 bases from V and 5 bases from J, with 11 bases in between. CDR3 protein: CAITSGETEAFF. The CDR3 nucleotides read TGTGCCATCACCTCAGGTGAGACTGAAGCTTTCTTT.

The rearrangement joins TRBV3-1 (or the pseudogene TRBV3-2) to TRBJ2-7; TRBD1 matches 8 bases. Per germline, CDR1 LGHDT and CDR2 YNNKEL (reference sequence). Trimming at V came to 4 bases and at J to 2 bases, leaving 4 bases not matched to a gene. The CDR3 has 14 residues. In DNA, the CDR3 is TGTGCCAGCAGCCGACGGGACAGGACCTACGAGCAGTACTTC. Encoded protein: CASSRRDRTYEQYF.

This clone has just one count. This chain connects TRBV9 to TRBJ2-7; 7 bases match TRBD1. This CDR3 region has 13 residues. The V gene end was trimmed by 3 bases and the J gene end by 7 bases; junction bases not matched to a gene: 7. The germline V gene encodes CDR1 SGDLS and CDR2 YYNGEE. The CDR3 region has the DNA TGTGCCAGCAGCGGGACAGGCTTCCTAGAGCAGTACTTC. It translates to CASSGTGFLEQYF.

The genes are TRBV6-5 and TRBJ2-7, with TRBD1 identical over 7 bases. In germline, CDR1 is MNHEY, CDR2 SVGAGI. V lost 5 bases to trimming and J lost 2 bases; unmatched junction nucleotides: 6. The CDR3 contains 14 residues. In nucleotides, the CDR3 is TGTGCCAGCAGTAGGACAGGACGAGCCTACGAGCAGTACTTC. The encoded protein is CASSRTGRAYEQYF.

V and J are TRBV5-1 and TRBJ1-5; D remains unclear. Germline values: CDR1 SGHRS, CDR2 YFSETQ. The CDR3 runs 15 residues. The ends were cut back, 1 base at V and 5 bases at J, with 13 bases in the middle. The CDR3 coding sequence is TGCGCCAGCAGCTTGTACGCGGGTGGAGATCAGCCCCAGCATTTT. It encodes CASSLYAGGDQPQHF. The variable domain in full, with the rest retrieved from reference TRBV5-1 and TRBJ1-5, is KAGVTQTPRYLIKTRGQQVTLSCSPISGHRSVSWYQQTPGQGLQFLFEYFSETQRNKGNFPGRFSGRQFSNSRSEMNVSTLELGDSALYLCASSLYAGGDQPQHFGDGTRLSIL.

This sequence joins TRBV28 and TRBJ2-1; 13 bases fit TRBD2. Germline values: CDR1 MDHEN, CDR2 SYDVKM. V was clipped by 5 bases and J by 7 bases; unmatched bases: 5. The CDR3 spans 15 residues. The CDR3 is CASSPTSGGLNEQFF. The CDR3 DNA reads TGTGCCAGCAGTCCGACTAGCGGGGGGCTTAATGAGCAGTTCTTC.